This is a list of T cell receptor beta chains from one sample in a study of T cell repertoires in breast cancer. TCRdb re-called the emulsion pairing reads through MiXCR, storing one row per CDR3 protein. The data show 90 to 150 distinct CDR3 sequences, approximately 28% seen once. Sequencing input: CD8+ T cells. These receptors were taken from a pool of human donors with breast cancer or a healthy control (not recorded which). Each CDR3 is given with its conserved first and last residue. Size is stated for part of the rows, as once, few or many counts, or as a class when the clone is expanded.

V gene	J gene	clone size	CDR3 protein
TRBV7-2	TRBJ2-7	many	CASSQSGQGFYEQYF
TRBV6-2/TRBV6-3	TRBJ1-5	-	CDSTLEQGFRQPQHF
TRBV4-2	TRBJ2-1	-	CANSQLKSGIYNEQFF
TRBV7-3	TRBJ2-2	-	CASSTPSEGTGELFF